The entry that follows covers one T cell receptor beta chain sequence. The method was immunoSEQ multiplex PCR; TCRdb's version includes in-frame clones alone and lacks a portion of them. The sample includes fewer than 600,000 clones, roughly three quarters seen only once; the top ten take 12%. Donors comprised only Caucasian adults living in Nashville, Tennessee. The data were obtained in a study of shared clonotypes between healthy human individuals. Germline assignment: CDR1 SQVTM and CDR2 ANQGSEA. The CDR3 consists of 11 residues. V gave up 6 bases and J gave up 0 bases, with 5 bases separating them.

Sequencing was performed on PBMCs. J is TRBJ1-1 and V is TRBV29-1; D is undetermined. The TCR comes from a woman between 35 and 50 years old in good health. Some clones in this sample may be carry-over from other donors' samples. CDR3 coding DNA: TGCAGCGTCGGCTTGAACACTGAAGCTTTCTTT. It is translated as CSVGLNTEAFF.